A selection of T cell receptor beta chains follows, all from one sample in a study of beta chain features in type 1 diabetes. The method was immunoSEQ multiplex PCR; TCRdb's version includes in-frame clones alone and lacks a portion of them. This sample has some 360,000 clones, with 8.5% to 10% found just once. Sequenced: central memory CD4+ T cells from blood. The receptor source for this set is a man under 40 with type 1 diabetes. Each CDR3 is given without its conserved first and last residue. The D gene is left open where the match is weak.

cdr3_aa | j_call | d_call | v_call
ASSQDPAGGSFTDTQY | TRBJ2-3 | TRBD1 | TRBV4-3
ASSLGLAGGEQF | TRBJ2-1 | TRBD2 | TRBV9
ASKGHGSYEQY | TRBJ2-7 | - | TRBV27
ASRPGQHYGELF | TRBJ2-2 | - | TRBV7-3
ASSFLAGGQETQY | TRBJ2-5 | TRBD2 | TRBV27
ASSLRYEQY | TRBJ2-7 | - | TRBV28
ASSQEGGYYNEQF | TRBJ2-1 | - | TRBV4-3
ASSLGYQETQY | TRBJ2-5 | - | TRBV18
ASGPNRDANQPQH | TRBJ1-5 | - | TRBV2
ASLQGDTNTGELF | TRBJ2-2 | - | TRBV5-1
ASSLLGGSGNGNEQF | TRBJ2-1 | TRBD2 | TRBV27
AWSHRGGEKLF | TRBJ1-4 | TRBD1 | TRBV30
ASSIEVAGRDEQY | TRBJ2-7 | - | TRBV19
ASSLLSGLASTDTQY | TRBJ2-3 | TRBD2 | TRBV7-2
ASSRETGGYNSPLH | TRBJ1-6 | TRBD1 | TRBV4-3
ASSVPGQGWGTEAF | TRBJ1-1 | TRBD1 | TRBV28
ASSPIPDDRPTEAF | TRBJ1-1 | - | TRBV7-9
ASSSGSNDEQY | TRBJ2-7 | TRBD2 | TRBV19
ASRRLNTEAF | TRBJ1-1 | - | TRBV25-1
ASSPSPGLAVYNEQF | TRBJ2-1 | TRBD2 | TRBV4-2
ASLGQGFHNEQF | TRBJ2-1 | - | TRBV7-2
ASSRGTGIREQY | TRBJ2-7 | TRBD1 | TRBV28
ASRRTGDTGELF | TRBJ2-2 | TRBD1 | TRBV5-1
ASSYMTSEDTQY | TRBJ2-3 | TRBD2 | TRBV6-5
ATQGGSYNEQL | TRBJ2-1 | - | TRBV7-9
ASSHLSPAGLADTSYEQY | TRBJ2-7 | TRBD2 | TRBV4-2
ASSLLGTGFSEQY | TRBJ2-7 | TRBD1 | TRBV5-1
ASSYFTGVDQPQH | TRBJ1-5 | TRBD1 | TRBV6-6
ASRRSSGNTIY | TRBJ1-3 | - | TRBV6-6
ASSPSSKPQH | TRBJ1-5 | - | TRBV7-2
ASSLSGISEKLF | TRBJ1-4 | - | TRBV13
ASSPLAVGYEQY | TRBJ2-7 | TRBD2 | TRBV7-2
ASSFTQGWDNTGELF | TRBJ2-2 | - | TRBV28
ASSARAGELF | TRBJ2-2 | - | TRBV6-1
ASGFDRGNLFGGANVLT | TRBJ2-6 | TRBD1 | TRBV12-5
ASSLGGLDEKLF | TRBJ1-4 | - | TRBV5-1
ASSLRTSGLYTDTQY | TRBJ2-3 | TRBD2 | TRBV7-8
ASEGVANYGYT | TRBJ1-2 | - | TRBV10-3
ASSFGLTGRGYEQY | - | - | TRBV5-1
ATRLQPEISTDTQY | TRBJ2-3 | - | TRBV5-1
ASSSPERLGVYEQY | TRBJ2-7 | - | TRBV27
ASSHRDRGLGKNTIY | TRBJ1-3 | TRBD1 | TRBV7-9
ASSFWGIQETQY | TRBJ2-5 | - | TRBV11-2
ASSPTEEETQY | TRBJ2-5 | - | TRBV18
AISEKGGFWDSNQPQH | TRBJ1-5 | - | TRBV10-3
AWYPGQVNNTEAF | TRBJ1-1 | TRBD1 | TRBV30
SVEEDGYEQY | TRBJ2-7 | - | TRBV29-1